These T cell receptor beta chains were read from a single sample in a study of technical replicates of blood from a few donors. Clones were sequenced by immunoSEQ multiplex PCR, and TCRdb holds only the in-frame ones, with some missing. The sample contains some 100,000 clones, roughly 95% of which appear only once. Source material: T cells isolated from PBMCs. Every receptor here comes from a human donor in good health. CDR3s include the opening cysteine and the closing phenylalanine or tryptophan. The order of the fields is J gene, CDR3 length, D gene, clone size, V gene, CDR3 DNA, CDR3 protein. A D gene is named only where the DNA matches it firmly. Rows may omit the clone size; those that give it use once, few, many or a size class.

>TRBJ1-6|14|NA|NA|TRBV7-9
TGTGCCAGCAGCTCTAGAGACAGAATCTCACCCCTCCACTTT
CASSSRDRISPLHF
>TRBJ2-7|16|NA|NA|TRBV14
TGTGCCAGCAGCCAAGATGCGGCCAGGGGCTCCTACGAGCAGTACTTC
CASSQDAARGSYEQYF
>TRBJ1-4|17|TRBD1|NA|TRBV10-3
TGTGCCATCAGCCCAGGACGGCAGGGGGCTCGGGTTGAAAAACTGTTTTTT
CAISPGRQGARVEKLFF
>TRBJ1-1|16|TRBD1|NA|TRBV7-9
TGTGCCAGCAGCCCTAGGACAGGGGGCACGTTCACCGAAGCTTTCTTT
CASSPRTGGTFTEAFF
>TRBJ2-3|18|TRBD2|NA|TRBV4-1
TGCGCCAGCAGCCAAGTTCAGTTAGCGGGGGGGACCACAGATACGCAGTATTTT
CASSQVQLAGGTTDTQYF
>TRBJ2-7|12|NA|NA|TRBV12-2
TGTGCAAGTCCCCAGGTCCGCTACGAGCAGTACTTC
CASPQVRYEQYF
>TRBJ1-4|14|TRBD1|NA|TRBV29-1
TGCAGCGTTGAAGAGCAGGGGGCGGGTGAAAAACTGTTTTTT
CSVEEQGAGEKLFF
>TRBJ2-7|13|NA|NA|TRBV5-4
TGTGCCAGCAGCTTGCAGGATTCCTACGAGCAGTACTTC
CASSLQDSYEQYF
>TRBJ2-7|13|NA|NA|TRBV10-3
TGTGCCATCAGGGAGACTAGCTCCTACGAGCAGTACTTC
CAIRETSSYEQYF
>TRBJ2-7|14|NA|NA|TRBV6-1
TGTGCCAGCAGATTCTCCTACAGGGATCAAGAGCAGTACTTC
CASRFSYRDQEQYF
>TRBJ2-4|16|TRBD1|NA|TRBV15
TGTGCCACGGGGACAGGGACGGGAACGGCCAAAAACATTCAGTACTTC
CATGTGTGTAKNIQYF
>TRBJ2-2|17|TRBD1|NA|TRBV5-6
TGTGCCAGCAGACTGACGATGGGACAGCCGAACACCGGGGAGCTGTTTTTT
CASRLTMGQPNTGELFF
>TRBJ1-5|17|NA|NA|TRBV21-1
TGTGCCAGCAGCAAATTCGGGGGGAGTAGGCCTCGACAGCCCCAGCATTTT
CASSKFGGSRPRQPQHF
>TRBJ2-7|14|TRBD1|once|TRBV13
TGTGCCAGCAGCTTAGGGACAGGGGGCAGCGAGCAGTACTTC
CASSLGTGGSEQYF
>TRBJ2-1|16|TRBD2|NA|TRBV6-5
TGTGCCAGCAGTTATAGCCTAGCGGGGGGGGGAAATGAGCAGTTCTTC
CASSYSLAGGGNEQFF
>TRBJ2-7|14|NA|NA|TRBV15
TGTGCCACCAGCAGAAAACAGGCAACCTACGAGCAGTACTTC
CATSRKQATYEQYF
>TRBJ1-2|16|NA|NA|TRBV19
TGTGCCAGTAGTCCGACCGGGACTGAAGCTAACTATGGCTACACCTTC
CASSPTGTEANYGYTF
>TRBJ1-2|14|NA|NA|TRBV19
TGTGCCAGCACCACTCGGACTGTTCGGGATGGCTACACCTTC
CASTTRTVRDGYTF
>TRBJ2-2|15|TRBD1|NA|TRBV6-1
TGTGCCAGCATCCCCGACAGGGGGCGAACCGGGGAGCTGTTTTTT
CASIPDRGRTGELFF
>TRBJ1-5|14|NA|once|TRBV27
TGTGCCAGCAGTTTATCCGGGTTCAATCAGCCCCAGCATTTT
CASSLSGFNQPQHF
>TRBJ1-5|14|TRBD1|NA|TRBV6-4
TGTGCCAGCAGTGACCCGGACAGGAATCAGCCCCAGCATTTT
CASSDPDRNQPQHF
>TRBJ1-1|11|TRBD1|NA|TRBV5-1
TGCGCCAGCAGCTGGGGACAGGAAGCTTTCTTT
CASSWGQEAFF
>TRBJ1-6|16|NA|few|TRBV5-1
TGCGCCAGCAGCTTGGAAACGGATACCAGGAATTCACCCCTCCACTTT
CASSLETDTRNSPLHF
>TRBJ2-5|20|TRBD2|NA|TRBV5-1
TGCGCCAGCAGCTTTGATAGACTAGCGGGGGCCCGATCCCTGCCAGAGACCCAGTACTTC
CASSFDRLAGARSLPETQYF
>TRBJ2-3|16|NA|NA|TRBV5-1
TGCGCCAGCAGCTCCTTGGTACTAGCAGATACAGATACGCAGTATTTT
CASSSLVLADTDTQYF
>TRBJ2-1|15|NA|NA|TRBV9
TGTGCCAGCAGCCGGACTATAACTCAGTACAATGAGCAGTTCTTC
CASSRTITQYNEQFF
>TRBJ2-1|13|NA|NA|TRBV19
TGTGCCAGTAGTACGACTAGGGGAAATGAGCAGTTCTTC
CASSTTRGNEQFF
>TRBJ1-2|13|NA|NA|TRBV28
TGTGCCAGCAGTACCCGGACAGCCTATGGCTACACCTTC
CASSTRTAYGYTF
>TRBJ2-7|17|TRBD1|NA|TRBV11-2
TGTGCCAGCAGCTTAGGAGACAGGGGGTCCACATCCTACGAGCAGTACTTC
CASSLGDRGSTSYEQYF
>TRBJ1-2|13|NA|NA|TRBV5-1
TGCGCCAGCAGCCCGCTTACGGGCTATGGCTACACCTTC
CASSPLTGYGYTF
>TRBJ2-4|18|TRBD1|NA|TRBV5-1
TGCGCCAGCAGCTCCGGGACAGGGGCCTATCTAGCCAAAAACATTCAGTACTTC
CASSSGTGAYLAKNIQYF
>TRBJ2-1|14|NA|once|TRBV2
TGTGCCAGCAGTGAAAGGCTAGCCTACAATGAGCAGTTCTTC
CASSERLAYNEQFF
>TRBJ2-1|14|TRBD2|NA|TRBV6-4
TGTGCCTCCTCCTCTAGCGGGGACCACAATGAGCAGTTCTTC
CASSSSGDHNEQFF
>TRBJ2-1|16|TRBD2|NA|TRBV5-4
TGTGCCAGCAGGACCGAGGGACTAGCGGGGTACAATGAGCAGTTCTTC
CASRTEGLAGYNEQFF
>TRBJ1-1|14|TRBD1|once|TRBV9
TGTGCCAGCAGCTTGGGGACAGGACTGACTGAAGCTTTCTTT
CASSLGTGLTEAFF
>TRBJ2-7|11|NA|NA|TRBV29-1
TGCAGCGTTGAAGCTGAGTACGAGCAGTACTTC
CSVEAEYEQYF
>TRBJ2-1|16|TRBD2|NA|TRBV13
TGTGCCAGCAGCTTAGACGGGCTAGCGGGGGGCAATGAGCAGTTCTTC
CASSLDGLAGGNEQFF
>TRBJ2-7|13|NA|NA|TRBV19
TGTGCCAGTAAGAGACAGGACTCTCTGGAGCAGTACTTC
CASKRQDSLEQYF
>TRBJ2-5|13|NA|NA|TRBV19
TGTGCCAGTAGTATAAGGGGTTTTGAGACCCAGTACTTC
CASSIRGFETQYF
>TRBJ1-2|15|NA|NA|TRBV7-9
TGTGCCAGCAGCCGACCCGACACAACTAACTATGGCTACACCTTC
CASSRPDTTNYGYTF
>TRBJ2-7|15|NA|NA|TRBV4-1
TGCGCCAGCAGCCAAGTGGGGGACTCTCTTTACGAGCAGTACTTC
CASSQVGDSLYEQYF
>TRBJ2-5|15|NA|NA|TRBV7-2
TGTGCCAGCAGCCCGTCCGGGACACTGCAAGAGACCCAGTACTTC
CASSPSGTLQETQYF
>TRBJ2-1|15|TRBD2|NA|TRBV18
TGTGCCAGCTCACCCAGCGGGAGGGTAACGAATGAGCAGTTCTTC
CASSPSGRVTNEQFF
>TRBJ2-1|14|NA|NA|TRBV14
TGTGCCAGCAGCCAATTGTCAGACTACAATGAGCAGTTCTTC
CASSQLSDYNEQFF
>TRBJ2-3|17|TRBD2|NA|TRBV4-1
TGCGCCAGCAGCCAAGTAACGCGACTAGCGGGCACAGATACGCAGTATTTT
CASSQVTRLAGTDTQYF
>TRBJ2-3|15|NA|NA|TRBV5-1
TGCGCCAGCAGCTTGGAGGGGCCCCGCACAGATACGCAGTATTTT
CASSLEGPRTDTQYF
>TRBJ2-3|15|TRBD2|NA|TRBV5-4
TGTGCCAGCGCCAAGCGGGAGGGCCGCACAGATACGCAGTATTTT
CASAKREGRTDTQYF
>TRBJ1-2|11|NA|once|TRBV28
TGTGCCAGCAGTTCAGGGGTGAGCTACACCTTC
CASSSGVSYTF
>TRBJ1-2|14|NA|NA|TRBV7-3
TGTGCCAGCAGCTTACGAAAAGTAGAGGAATGCTACACCTTC
CASSLRKVEECYTF
>TRBJ2-7|14|TRBD2|NA|TRBV7-9
TGTGCCAGCAGCTTCTCCGGGACTAACTACGAGCAGTACTTC
CASSFSGTNYEQYF
>TRBJ2-1|13|NA|NA|TRBV30
TGTGCCTGGAGTGTACATGGGGGCGGCGAGCAGTTCTTC
CAWSVHGGGEQFF
>TRBJ2-7|14|TRBD1|NA|TRBV2
TGTGCCAGCAGTGGGGGACAGGTACCCTACGAGCAGTACTTC
CASSGGQVPYEQYF
>TRBJ1-2|16|TRBD1|NA|TRBV6-6
TGTGCCAGCAGTTACTCGACAGGGATGGATAACTATGGCTACACCTTC
CASSYSTGMDNYGYTF
>TRBJ2-3|11|NA|once|TRBV29-1
TGCAGCGTTGAACGGGCAGATACGCAGTATTTT
CSVERADTQYF
>TRBJ1-4|15|TRBD1|NA|TRBV5-1
TGCGCCAGCAGCTTGCTGACAGGGATTAATGAAAAACTGTTTTTT
CASSLLTGINEKLFF
>TRBJ1-2|15|NA|NA|TRBV4-2
TGTGCCAGCAGCCAAGGCCGAGGGGGGGCTGGTGGCTACACCTTC
CASSQGRGGAGGYTF
>TRBJ1-5|15|NA|NA|TRBV5-1
TGCGCCAGCAGCCCGCTAGGGGGGAGGGATCAGCCCCAGCATTTT
CASSPLGGRDQPQHF
>TRBJ2-7|16|NA|NA|TRBV7-9
TGTGCCAGCAGCTGGCCGGGAACCCAAGGACCCTACGAGCAGTACTTC
CASSWPGTQGPYEQYF
>TRBJ2-1|14|NA|NA|TRBV5-1
TGCGCCAGCAGCCCACAATATGAAACGGGGGAGCAGTTCTTC
CASSPQYETGEQFF
>TRBJ2-7|16|NA|NA|TRBV28
TGTGCCAGCAGTTTACCAAAACGGGGGTTCTCCTACGAGCAGTACTTC
CASSLPKRGFSYEQYF